This T cell receptor (beta chain) was identified during a study of T cell responses to AZD1222 COVID-19 vaccine. On the study more broadly: Second-dose schedules of about 4 or about 12 weeks were combined.

Here immunoSEQ multiplex PCR was the method, and the copy in TCRdb shows in-frame clones only, minus some. Here the sample spans 130,000 or so clones, over 90% being singletons. V lost 2 bases, J lost 6 bases, and 10 bases lay in between. The CDR3 contains 13 residues. CDR1 is SGHDT, CDR2 YYEEEE, per germline. The chain combines TRBV5-6 with TRBJ2-3, with D tentatively TRBD1 (6 bases). The sequences come from peripheral blood, collected on day 0 of AZD1222 vaccination. This receptor was obtained from an adult in good health. CDR3: CASSLNRADTQYF. The CDR3 DNA reads as TGTGCCAGCAGCTTAAACAGGGCTGATACGCAGTATTTT.